Presented here are 17 T cell receptor beta chains from one specimen sequenced in a study of T cell changes during pregnancy in multiple sclerosis. Assay: immunoSEQ multiplex PCR; the TCRdb copy retains only in-frame clones and omits some. The sample yields roughly 34,000 clones, approximately 90% seen once. The sequenced sample was CD8+ T cells from peripheral blood mononuclear cells, obtained in the third trimester of pregnancy. These receptors were taken from a female donor with multiple sclerosis, enrolled in a pregnancy study.

A single count supports this clone. This chain joins TRBV5-5 and TRBJ2-7, with TRBD1 identical over 7 bases. With 6 bases clipped from V and 7 bases from J, the junction kept 7 bases outside the gene matches. The CDR3 spans 12 residues. The V gene's germline CDR1 is SGHKS and CDR2 YYEKEE (reference sequence). CDR3 in DNA: TGTGCCAGCACCTGGACAGGTGAAGAGCAGTACTTC. It encodes CASTWTGEEQYF. The full variable domain, its missing parts supplied by reference TRBV5-5 and TRBJ2-7, is DAGVTQSPTHLIKTRGQQVTLRCSPISGHKSVSWYQQVLGQGPQFIFQYYEKEERGRGNFPDRFSARQFPNYSSELNVNALLLGDSALYLCASTWTGEEQYFGPGTRLTVT.

CDR3: CASSARLAGGIQETQYF. In DNA form, the CDR3 reads TGCGCCAGCAGCGCCCGACTAGCGGGGGGGATCCAAGAGACCCAGTACTTC. This sequence joins TRBV5-1 and TRBJ2-5; 14 bases are a match to TRBD2. Germline CDR1 is SGHRS and CDR2 is YFSETQ. V dropped 4 bases and J dropped 1; count of bases not matched to a gene: 6. The CDR3 is 17 residues long.

V and J are TRBV2 and TRBJ1-3, with D maybe TRBD1 (6 bases). The CDR3 consists of 15 residues. Per germline, CDR1 SNHLY and CDR2 FYNNEI. Trimming took 2 bases from V and 3 from J, leaving 11 bases between them. The CDR3 is CASSEQAGVGNTIYF. CDR3 in DNA: TGTGCCAGCAGTGAACAAGCAGGGGTTGGAAACACCATATATTTT.

The CDR3 bases are TGTGCCAGCAGCGTAGGTCAGGGCCCCTCCACAGATACGCAGTATTTT. This encodes CASSVGQGPSTDTQYF. The rearrangement joins TRBV9 to TRBJ2-3; D possibly corresponds to TRBD1 (5 bases). Germline CDR1 SGDLS, CDR2 YYNGEE. V was clipped by 0 bases and J by 2 bases, with 13 bases between them. The CDR3 loop spans 16 amino acids. Full variable domain (outside the CDR3, taken from reference TRBV9 and TRBJ2-3): DSGVTQTPKHLITATGQRVTLRCSPRSGDLSVYWYQQSLDQGLQFLIQYYNGEERAKGNILERFSAQQFPDLHSELNLSSLELGDSALYFCASSVGQGPSTDTQYFGPGTRLTVL.

The chain joins TRBV11-3 to TRBJ2-2; possible D gene TRBD1, 6 bases. Germline assignment: CDR1 SGHNT and CDR2 YENEEA. The CDR3 has 15 residues. V lost 5 bases and J lost 1, with 11 bases in between. The CDR3 coding sequence is TGTGCCAGCAGCGACAACAGGGAGAACACCGGGGAGCTGTTTTTT. It encodes CASSDNRENTGELFF.

The chain links TRBV4-1 to TRBJ2-7, with 7 bases that match TRBD1. The CDR3 totals 16 residues. Per the germline V gene, CDR1 is MGHRA and CDR2 is YSYEKL. The ends lost 1 base at V and 4 bases at J; junction bases unmatched: 10. CDR3 residues: CASSQGPGTEIYEQYF. The CDR3 coding sequence is TGCGCCAGCAGCCAAGGCCCGGGGACAGAAATATACGAGCAGTACTTC.

The chain employs TRBV6-5 and TRBJ2-1, with TRBD2 identical over 8 bases. The CDR3 has 13 amino acids. V gave up 3 bases and J gave up 7 bases; unmatched junction bases: 2. Germline-derived CDR1 and CDR2 are MNHEY and SVGAGI. The CDR3: CASSYGGRNEQFF. In DNA, the CDR3 is TGTGCCAGCAGTTATGGCGGGAGGAATGAGCAGTTCTTC.

The chain recombines TRBV5-8 with TRBJ1-5, with 7 bases matching TRBD1. J lost 0 bases, V lost 4 bases, and 16 bases had no gene match. The CDR3 sequence is 19 residues long. The germline CDR1 and CDR2 sequences are SGHTS and YDEGEE. DNA of the CDR3: TGTGCCAGCAGCGAACCCCCGTCGGACAGGTACTATAGCAATCAGCCCCAGCATTTT. It is translated as CASSEPPSDRYYSNQPQHF.

The V and J genes are TRBV7-9 and TRBJ1-1; 11 nucleotides align to TRBD1. After removal of 5 bases from V and 5 bases from J, the junction contained 7 bases not matched to a gene. Germline CDR1 SEHNR, CDR2 FQNEAQ (reference sequence). This CDR3 is built from 15 residues. The CDR3 sequence: CASSPGQGARTEAFF. In DNA, the CDR3 is TGTGCCAGCAGCCCCGGACAGGGGGCGCGTACTGAAGCTTTCTTT.

V gene TRBV7-9 combines with J gene TRBJ2-7; D might be TRBD2 (6 bases). In germline, CDR1 is SEHNR, CDR2 FQNEAQ (reference sequence). V dropped 3 bases and J dropped 2 bases, with 17 bases sitting between them. This CDR3 is 16 amino acids long. CDR3 loop: CASSFGPGRTTYEQYF. In DNA form, the CDR3 reads TGTGCCAGCAGCTTTGGGCCGGGACGGACTACCTACGAGCAGTACTTC.

In its sample, this clone was seen once. This chain joins TRBV9 and TRBJ2-7; D unresolved. CDR1 is SGDLS, CDR2 YYNGEE, per germline. Trimming took 3 bases from V and 3 from J, leaving 7 bases between them. The CDR3 is 12 residues long. For the CDR3, the DNA is TGTGCCAGCAGCGACAGTGACTACGAGCAGTACTTC. This encodes CASSDSDYEQYF.

The chain employs TRBV7-9 and TRBJ1-1; D unclear. The CDR3 has 14 amino acids. V dropped 6 bases and J dropped 1 base, with 12 bases sitting between them. From germline, CDR1 is SEHNR and CDR2 FQNEAQ (reference sequence). The CDR3 protein is CASSSTDKNTEAFF. CDR3 coding DNA: TGTGCCAGCAGTTCTACCGACAAGAACACTGAAGCTTTCTTT.

The chain joins TRBV30 to TRBJ1-1; D is unresolved. Germline lookup yields CDR1 GTSNPN and CDR2 SVGIG (reference sequence). V was clipped by 4 bases and J by 1 base, with 7 bases between them. This CDR3 is built from 12 residues. The CDR3 nucleotides read TGTGCCTGGACGCGGGGGAACACTGAAGCTTTCTTT. This translates into CAWTRGNTEAFF. The full variable domain, rest sourced from reference TRBV30 and TRBJ1-1, is SQTIHQWPATLVQPVGSPLSLECTVEGTSNPNLYWYRQAAGRGLQLLFYSVGIGQISSEVPQNLSASRPQDRQFILSSKKLLLSDSGFYLCAWTRGNTEAFFGQGTRLTVV.

The rearrangement links TRBV4-3 to TRBJ2-2, with 7 nucleotides matching TRBD2. V shed 1 base, J shed 2 bases, and the junction held 10 bases outside the gene matches. The CDR3 is 18 residues long. The germline V gene encodes CDR1 LGHNA and CDR2 YSLEER. CDR3 DNA sequence: TGCGCCAGCAGCCAAGGGCATCTAGCGGAGCATAACACCGGGGAGCTGTTTTTT. Amino acids: CASSQGHLAEHNTGELFF.

This clone occurred a few times. V is TRBV11-2 and J is TRBJ1-2; D remains unclear. This CDR3 has 14 residues. CDR1 is SGHAT and CDR2 is FQNNGV in the germline V gene. V lost 5 bases to trimming and J lost 0 bases, with 10 bases between them. CDR3 bases: TGTGCCAGCAGCCCCCTGACACCTAACTATGGCTACACCTTC. Translated, it gives CASSPLTPNYGYTF.

The chain carries TRBV13 and TRBJ2-5, with 8 nucleotides matching TRBD1. Germline V gives CDR1 PRHDT, CDR2 FYEKMQ (reference sequence). The V and J ends lost 4 bases and 4 bases, in that order; junction bases with no gene match: 8. The CDR3 runs to 15 residues. The CDR3 coding sequence is TGTGCCAGCAGCTCCGGACAGGGTAATCCAGAGACCCAGTACTTC. Translating it yields CASSSGQGNPETQYF.

The genes are TRBV29-1 and TRBJ1-4, with TRBD1 identical over 8 bases. Germline-derived CDR1 and CDR2 are SQVTM and ANQGSEA. The CDR3 extends over 12 amino acids. V shed 6 bases and J 7 bases; nucleotides not matched to a gene: 4. The CDR3: CSVGQGGEKLFF. CDR3 nucleotides: TGCAGCGTCGGACAGGGCGGTGAAAAACTGTTTTTT.